Presented here are 26 T cell receptor beta chains from one specimen sequenced in a study of blood T cells in healthy people across ages (dated by TCRdb to the mid-2010s). Libraries were made using 5' RACE. Instrument on record: Illumina HiSeq 2500. A second PCR of roughly 7 to 11 cycles was performed with a sample-barcoded 5' primer and a J-beta primer mix. TCRdb reprocessing: public reads trimmed at Q25 with fastp, clones called with MiXCR, in-frame beta chains kept. Every distinct CDR3 protein forms one entry, paired with its most common genes and DNA. Within this sample are more than 700,000 distinct CDR3 sequences, with around half of them counted one time only. The ten largest make up about a sixth of the sample. Sequenced input: blood. Source of these receptors: an elderly man in good health.

The chain links TRBV4-3 to TRBJ1-5; D uncertain. V dropped 2 bases and J dropped 2 bases, with 10 bases sitting between them. Looked up from germline, CDR1 is LGHNA and CDR2 is YSLEER. The CDR3 consists of 15 residues. CDR3 sequence reads: CASSQWYDGNQPQHF. The CDR3 bases are TGCGCCAGCAGCCAATGGTATGACGGCAATCAGCCCCAGCATTTT.

The V and J genes are TRBV4-1 and TRBJ2-1; D remains unclear. Trimming cost V 0 bases and J 0 bases, with 9 bases left between them. Germline CDR1 reads MGHRA; CDR2 reads YSYEKL. This CDR3 comprises 16 residues. The DNA for the CDR3 is TGCGCCAGCAGCCAAGATGGGCGGAACTCCTACAATGAGCAGTTCTTC. This gives the protein CASSQDGRNSYNEQFF.

The V and J genes are TRBV4-2 and TRBJ2-1, with a tentative D call TRBD2 (5 bases). Germline CDR1 and CDR2: LGHNA and YNFKEQ. V was pared by 6 bases and J by 7 bases, with 16 bases between. This CDR3 is built from 14 residues. CDR3 region: CASSRGSSTNEQFF. CDR3 in DNA: TGTGCCAGCAGTCGGGGATCTAGTACGAATGAGCAGTTCTTC.

This clonotype was observed a few times. The V and J genes are TRBV2 and TRBJ1-3; D remains unclear. The ends were cut back, 7 bases at V and 4 bases at J, with 14 bases in the middle. The CDR3 length is 14 residues. Germline V gene sequence: CDR1 SNHLY, CDR2 FYNNEI. The CDR3 is CASTAVRQGNTIYF. Written as DNA, the CDR3 is TGTGCCAGCACGGCGGTTCGTCAAGGAAACACCATATATTTT.

The V call is TRBV25-1, the J call TRBJ2-7; maybe TRBD1 (5 bases). The CDR3 runs to 15 residues. From germline, CDR1 is MGHDK and CDR2 SYGVNS. V gave up 5 bases and J gave up 3 bases, with 17 bases separating them. The CDR3 loop reads CASSSPLRAGYEQYF. The DNA for the CDR3 is TGTGCCAGCAGTTCTCCTCTCAGGGCCGGCTACGAGCAGTACTTC.

This clonotype was detected only a few times. This rearrangement joins TRBV15 to TRBJ2-5; no clear D gene. This CDR3 contains 13 residues. CDR1 LNHNV and CDR2 YYDKDF come from the germline V gene (reference sequence). The V gene lost 1 base and the J gene lost 5 bases, with 8 bases spanning the gap. CDR3 coding DNA: TGTGCCACCAGCAGAGCCCCCGGGGAGACCCAGTACTTC. Its protein is CATSRAPGETQYF.

About this clonotype itself: The CDR3 does not close with the conserved phenylalanine or tryptophan, likely indicating a read error. The chain links TRBV5-1 to TRBJ2-5; 7 bases agree with TRBD2. After removal of 0 bases from V and 3 bases from J, the junction contained 2 bases not matched to a gene. From germline, CDR1 is SGHRS and CDR2 YFSETQ. The CDR3 covers 14 residues. CDR3 residues: CASSLGGSEETQYI. As DNA, the CDR3 is TGCGCCAGCAGCTTGGGCGGGAGCGAAGAGACCCAGTACATC.

The chain employs TRBV11-2 and TRBJ2-1; 14 bases map to TRBD2. The junction had 15 bases not matched to a gene; V was cut back by 5 bases and J by 9 bases. CDR1 is SGHAT and CDR2 is FQNNGV in the germline V gene. CDR3 length: 18 amino acids. This chain's CDR3 is CASSVFSGTSGSGGEQFF. CDR3 nucleotide sequence: TGTGCCAGCAGCGTCTTCTCCGGGACTAGCGGGAGCGGGGGTGAGCAGTTCTTC. Using reference TRBV11-2 and TRBJ2-1 for the parts outside the CDR3, the full variable domain is EAGVAQSPRYKIIEKRQSVAFWCNPISGHATLYWYQQILGQGPKLLIQFQNNGVVDDSQLPKDRFSAERLKGVDSTLKIQPAKLEDSAVYLCASSVFSGTSGSGGEQFFGPGTRLTVL.

The chain uses TRBV20-1 and TRBJ1-2; 9 bases align to TRBD1. After removal of 2 bases from V and 2 bases from J, the junction contained 3 bases not matched to a gene. Per the germline V gene, CDR1 is DFQATT and CDR2 is SNEGSKA (reference sequence). This CDR3 has 14 residues. The DNA for the CDR3 is TGCAGTGCTAGAACAGGACAGGGGAACTATGGCTACACCTTC. Amino acids: CSARTGQGNYGYTF.

In its sample, this clonotype was seen once. The rearrangement joins TRBV24-1 to TRBJ2-1; 12 bases are shared with TRBD2. Germline CDR1 is KGHDR and CDR2 is SFDVKD. V gave up 3 bases and J gave up 7 bases; unmatched junction bases: 6. The CDR3 totals 16 residues. The CDR3 coding sequence is TGTGCCACCAGTGATCTAGCGGGAGGGCTGAGGAATGAGCAGTTCTTC. Protein product: CATSDLAGGLRNEQFF.

This rearrangement joins TRBV20-1 to TRBJ2-1; weak D call: TRBD2 (6 bases). The CDR3 runs to 13 residues. CDR1 and CDR2 (germline): DFQATT, SNEGSKA (reference sequence). V lost 6 bases, J lost 5 bases, and 14 bases lay in between. The CDR3 sequence is CSAEKSSDNEQFF. CDR3 DNA sequence: TGCAGTGCCGAAAAATCTAGCGACAATGAGCAGTTCTTC.

J is TRBJ2-7 and V is TRBV5-1; no clear D. The V end lost 4 bases, the J end lost 7 bases, and 15 bases lay between the germline ends. The CDR3 is 13 residues long. In germline, CDR1 is SGHRS, CDR2 YFSETQ. CDR3 in DNA: TGCGCCAGCAGCCTCCCGACGACGGATGAGCAGTACTTC. This sequence encodes CASSLPTTDEQYF.

In the case of this clonotype: One end of the junction does not line up with germline, which may come from a read error. The rearrangement uses TRBV27 and TRBJ2-6; 10 bases match TRBD2. The CDR3 sequence is 18 residues long. Germline CDR1 MNHEY, CDR2 SMNVEV (reference sequence). The CDR3 region has the DNA TGTGCCGGCAGTTCCGGGACTAGCGCCGTCTCTGGGGCCAACGTCCTGACTTTC. This gives the protein CAGSSGTSAVSGANVLTF.

The sample holds a few counts of this clonotype. The CDR3 coding sequence is TGCGCCAGCGCCAGCGGGCTGAGCACAGATACGCAGTATTTT. Its protein product is CASASGLSTDTQYF. This rearrangement joins TRBV5-1 to TRBJ2-3; TRBD2 might be the D (6 bases). With 7 bases removed from V and 0 bases from J, the gap between germline ends came to 12 bases. From germline, CDR1 is SGHRS and CDR2 YFSETQ. The CDR3 contains 14 residues.

The V gene is TRBV27, the J gene TRBJ2-3; the D is unclear. Germline CDR1 and CDR2: MNHEY and SMNVEV (reference sequence). This CDR3 contains 15 residues. The ends were cut back, 5 bases at V and 2 bases at J, with 14 bases in the middle. The chain's CDR3 is CASSPAVFFTDTQYF. As DNA, the CDR3 is TGTGCCAGCAGTCCCGCGGTCTTTTTCACAGATACGCAGTATTTT.

Notes on this clonotype: A junction end diverges from the germline sequence, so it may reflect a read error. J is TRBJ1-5 and V is TRBV15; D is unclear. The CDR3 loop spans 16 amino acids. Germline CDR1 and CDR2: LNHNV and YYDKDF (reference sequence). CDR3: CVTSRDSRYSNQPQHF. The CDR3 DNA is TGTGTCACCAGCAGAGATTCGCGATATAGCAATCAGCCCCAGCATTTT.

This clonotype was detected once. The gene calls are TRBV11-2 and TRBJ1-2, with D perhaps matching TRBD1 (5 bases). This CDR3 is built from 15 residues. V lost 5 bases, J lost 5 bases, and 18 bases lay in between. CDR1 is SGHAT, CDR2 FQNNGV, per germline. The DNA for the CDR3 is TGTGCCAGCAGCCTCGGTCCGGGGCCCGTTTATGGCTACACCTTC. Translated, it gives CASSLGPGPVYGYTF.

The table lists this clonotype with a few counts. V gene TRBV9 combines with J gene TRBJ2-1; 9 bases match TRBD1. The V gene's germline CDR1 is SGDLS and CDR2 YYNGEE. The J segment lost 4 bases and the V segment lost 3 bases, leaving 5 bases of the junction unmatched. The CDR3 runs to 15 residues. The CDR3 here is CASSEDRGRYNEQFF. In DNA form, the CDR3 reads TGTGCCAGCAGCGAGGACAGGGGAAGGTACAATGAGCAGTTCTTC.

This clonotype has only a few counts. This chain connects TRBV2 to TRBJ2-1, with a tentative D call TRBD2 (5 bases). Germline V gene sequence: CDR1 SNHLY, CDR2 FYNNEI. The CDR3 extends over 16 amino acids. Between the trimmed V and J ends, which lost 8 bases and 6 bases, there was a span of 23 bases. The CDR3 nucleotides read TGTGCCAGCGAAAGGACTTTTTCGACCTCCGGCAATGAGCAGTTCTTC. Amino acid sequence: CASERTFSTSGNEQFF.

V gene TRBV2 combines with J gene TRBJ2-4; the D gene is possibly TRBD1 (7 bases). Gene TRBJ2-7 matches the end of the DNA better, so the J call may be wrong. Looked up from germline, CDR1 is SNHLY and CDR2 is FYNNEI. The CDR3 consists of 14 residues. CDR3 in amino acids: CASRRDSYSYEQYF. CDR3 DNA: TGTGCCAGCAGGCGGGACAGTTATTCCTACGAGCAGTACTTC.

The CDR3 here is CSVGTSGPPGRFF. The CDR3 coding sequence is TGCAGCGTGGGGACTAGCGGGCCCCCCGGGCGGTTCTTC. This chain links TRBV29-1 with TRBJ2-1; TRBD2 matches at 12 bases. The length of the CDR3 is 13 residues. The junction had 12 bases not matched to a gene; V was cut back by 6 bases and J by 15 bases. Per germline, CDR1 SQVTM and CDR2 ANQGSEA.

This chain uses TRBV3-1 with TRBJ2-5; TRBD2 agrees at 8 bases. This CDR3 comprises 17 residues. V lost 0 bases to trimming and J lost 2 bases; unmatched junction nucleotides: 8. Germline V gives CDR1 LGHDT, CDR2 YNNKEL (reference sequence). CDR3 DNA: TGTGCCAGCAGCCAAGAGGGAGCGGGGGACTTACAAGAGACCCAGTACTTC. It encodes CASSQEGAGDLQETQYF.

J is TRBJ2-5 and V is TRBV2, with 8 bases identical to TRBD1. The last part of the DNA fits TRBJ2-7 better; the J call may be wrong. There are 15 residues in the CDR3. Germline V CDR1 and CDR2: SNHLY, FYNNEI. In DNA, the CDR3 is TGTGCCAGCAGTGATTGGGACAGGCAGACCTACGAGCAGTACTTC. This codes for CASSDWDRQTYEQYF.

This chain joins TRBV6-2 or TRBV6-3 and TRBJ2-5, with D unresolved. CDR3 size: 13 residues. Germline V gene lookup returns CDR1 MNHEY and CDR2 SVGEGT. Trimming stripped 4 bases from V and 5 bases from J, with 11 bases between. CDR3 DNA sequence: TGTGCCAGCAGTTTCCTTTTCGTGGAGACCCAGTACTTC. It is translated as CASSFLFVETQYF.

Regarding this clonotype: This may come from a read error, since a much larger clone is one base off. V usage is TRBV9 and J usage is TRBJ2-7; 8 nucleotides line up with TRBD1. Trimming removed 0 bases from V and 4 bases from J; junction bases left unmatched: 6. The V gene's germline CDR1 is SGDLS and CDR2 YYNGEE. The CDR3 loop spans 15 amino acids. This CDR3 reads CASSVEAGGAYEQYF. CDR3 DNA sequence: TGTGCCAGCAGCGTAGAGGCAGGGGGCGCGTACGAGCAGTACTTC.

This clonotype was seen many times. The rearrangement links TRBV15 to TRBJ2-1, with 11 bases aligning to TRBD2. Per germline, CDR1 LNHNV and CDR2 YYDKDF (reference sequence). The CDR3 is 19 amino acids. The V and J ends lost 0 bases and 7 bases, in that order; junction bases with no gene match: 14. CDR3 coding DNA: TGTGCCACCAGCAGAGAGAGGACAGGGTTTAGCGGGAGGGCTAATGAGCAGTTCTTC. Translation gives CATSRERTGFSGRANEQFF.